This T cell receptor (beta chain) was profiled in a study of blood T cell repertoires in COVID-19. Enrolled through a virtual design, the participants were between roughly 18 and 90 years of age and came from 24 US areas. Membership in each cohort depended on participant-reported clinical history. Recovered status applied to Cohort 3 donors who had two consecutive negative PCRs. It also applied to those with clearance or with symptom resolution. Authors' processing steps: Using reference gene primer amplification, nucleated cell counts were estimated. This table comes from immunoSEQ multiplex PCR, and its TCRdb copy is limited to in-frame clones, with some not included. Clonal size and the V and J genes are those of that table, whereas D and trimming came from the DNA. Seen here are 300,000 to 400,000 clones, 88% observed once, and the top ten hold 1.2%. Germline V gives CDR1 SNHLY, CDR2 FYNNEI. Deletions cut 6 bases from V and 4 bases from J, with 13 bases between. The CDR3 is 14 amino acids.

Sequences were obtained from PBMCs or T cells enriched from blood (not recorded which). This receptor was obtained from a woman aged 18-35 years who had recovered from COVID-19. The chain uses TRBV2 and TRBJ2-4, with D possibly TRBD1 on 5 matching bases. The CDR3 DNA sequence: TGTGCCAGCAGCCTGGACATAAATAAAAACATTCAGTACTTC. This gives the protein CASSLDINKNIQYF.